The 11 T cell receptor beta chains presented below share a single source sample, sequenced in a study of T cells in Graves' hyperthyroidism and ophthalmopathy. RNA transcripts served as the template for amplifying TCR beta CDR3 regions. HTBI primers were the set used in a first-round RT-PCR of the TCR CDR3. TCRdb processed the multiplex PCR reads anew with MiXCR; each CDR3 protein has one entry. The table lists approximately 640,000 distinct CDR3 sequences, about 18% of them singletons. Material: blood. Receptor source: a man in his fifties or sixties with Graves' hyperthyroidism.

This clonotype has a count of ten or more. The chain recombines TRBV24-1 with TRBJ2-1; 9 bases agree with TRBD2. CDR3 length: 16 residues. Per germline, CDR1 KGHDR and CDR2 SFDVKD. The V and J ends lost 5 bases and 8 bases, in that order; junction bases with no gene match: 12. The CDR3: CATSGLAAPGVDEQFF. In nucleotides, the CDR3 is TGTGCCACCAGTGGACTAGCGGCCCCCGGTGTTGATGAGCAGTTCTTC.

The rearrangement links TRBV6-5 to TRBJ1-4; unclear D gene. This CDR3 has 15 amino acids. V lost 0 bases and J 0 bases, leaving 5 bases between the germline ends. Germline V gene lookup returns CDR1 MNHEY and CDR2 SVGAGI. CDR3 coding DNA: TGTGCCAGCAGTTACTCGGGGACAACTAATGAAAAACTGTTTTTT. Its translation is CASSYSGTTNEKLFF.

CDR3 protein: CASSLSKTYYGYTF. CDR3 nucleotide sequence: TGTGCCAGCAGTTTATCGAAGACGTACTATGGCTACACCTTC. The rearrangement joins TRBV27 to TRBJ1-2; D is uncertain. The V and J ends lost 0 bases and 3 bases respectively, with 8 bases between them. Germline lookup yields CDR1 MNHEY and CDR2 SMNVEV (reference sequence). The CDR3 is 14 amino acids.

This clonotype was counted ten times or more. The rearrangement links TRBV11-2 to TRBJ2-3; the match to TRBD2 covers 8 bases. Per the germline V gene, CDR1 is SGHAT and CDR2 is FQNNGV. J was trimmed by 1 base and V by 7 bases; bases with no gene match: 7. This CDR3 comprises 15 residues. For the CDR3, the DNA is TGTGCCAGCAACCTAGCGGGCCCTGGCACAGATACGCAGTATTTT. It encodes CASNLAGPGTDTQYF.

The chain joins TRBV19 to TRBJ1-2; D perhaps matches TRBD1 (6 bases). Trimming left V 7 bases short and J 7 bases short, with 22 bases between. Germline loops: CDR1 LNHDA, CDR2 SQIVND (reference sequence). The CDR3 is made up of 15 amino acids. CDR3 nucleotide sequence: TGTGCCAGTAAATCTACAGGACAGACCCTCGGTGGCTACACCTTC. It codes for CASKSTGQTLGGYTF.

About this clonotype: A clone one base away is much larger, so this may be a read error. The V and J genes are TRBV12-3 or TRBV12-4 and TRBJ2-7; D remains ambiguous. V shed 10 bases and J shed 0 bases, with 10 bases lying between them. The CDR3 is 12 amino acids. CDR3 amino acids: CANMAVSYEQYF. The CDR3 DNA reads TGTGCCAACATGGCGGTCTCCTACGAGCAGTACTTC.

The CDR3 region is CASSPAGTRKYNEQFF. CDR3 coding DNA: TGTGCCAGCAGCCCCGCCGGGACTCGGAAGTACAATGAGCAGTTCTTC. The chain joins TRBV9 to TRBJ2-1; tentative D call: TRBD2 (6 bases). Germline CDR1 and CDR2: SGDLS and YYNGEE. V lost 4 bases and J 4 bases, leaving 18 bases between the germline ends. The CDR3 extends over 16 amino acids.

This clonotype was counted ten times or more. This chain connects TRBV20-1 to TRBJ2-1, with 10 bases aligning to TRBD2. The CDR3 runs 15 residues. Germline CDR1 is DFQATT and CDR2 is SNEGSKA (reference sequence). Trimming cost V 5 bases and J 10 bases; bases outside gene matches: 14. CDR3 loop: CSAVASGSISGEQFF. Here the CDR3 DNA reads TGCAGTGCTGTGGCTAGCGGGAGTATAAGCGGGGAGCAGTTCTTC.

J is TRBJ2-2 and V is TRBV7-9, with D unclear. V lost 2 bases and J lost 4, with 11 bases in between. This CDR3 spans 15 amino acids. From germline, CDR1 is SEHNR and CDR2 FQNEAQ (reference sequence). CDR3 bases: TGTGCCAGCAGCTTATCAGCCCCGGGCACCGGGGAGCTGTTTTTT. Its protein product is CASSLSAPGTGELFF.

This clonotype was seen at least ten times. This chain links TRBV20-1 with TRBJ2-1; 13 bases map to TRBD2. The CDR3 is 18 amino acids. Germline loops: CDR1 DFQATT, CDR2 SNEGSKA (reference sequence). Trimming removed 3 bases from V and 9 bases from J; junction bases left unmatched: 17. The CDR3 region is CSARDGLAGVFADTEQFF. CDR3 DNA: TGCAGTGCTAGGGACGGACTAGCGGGAGTCTTTGCTGATACTGAGCAGTTCTTC.

The chain combines TRBV11-1 with TRBJ2-7; weak D call: TRBD1 (6 bases). V dropped 5 bases and J dropped 7 bases, with 15 bases sitting between them. The CDR3 loop spans 13 amino acids. Germline assignment: CDR1 SGHAT and CDR2 FQDESV (reference sequence). The CDR3 coding sequence is TGTGCCAGCAGCGTAAACACAGGGCGTGAGCAGTACTTC. Residues: CASSVNTGREQYF.